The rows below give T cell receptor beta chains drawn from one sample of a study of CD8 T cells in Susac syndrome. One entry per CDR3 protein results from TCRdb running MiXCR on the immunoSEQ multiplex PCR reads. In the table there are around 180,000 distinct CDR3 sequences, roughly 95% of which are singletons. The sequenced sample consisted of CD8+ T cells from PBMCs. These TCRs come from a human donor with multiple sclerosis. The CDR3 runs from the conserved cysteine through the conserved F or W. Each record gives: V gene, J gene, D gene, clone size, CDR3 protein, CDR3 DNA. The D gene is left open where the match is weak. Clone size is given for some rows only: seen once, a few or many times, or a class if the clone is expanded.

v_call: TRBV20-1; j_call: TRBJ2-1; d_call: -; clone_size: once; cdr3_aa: CSATRLMYGGNNEQFF; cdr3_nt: TGCAGTGCCACCCGGTTAATGTACGGGGGAAACAATGAGCAGTTCTTC
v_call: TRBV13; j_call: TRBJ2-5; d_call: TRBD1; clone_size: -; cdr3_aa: CASRTRTGEETQYF; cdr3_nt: TGTGCCAGCAGGACGAGAACAGGGGAAGAGACCCAGTACTTC
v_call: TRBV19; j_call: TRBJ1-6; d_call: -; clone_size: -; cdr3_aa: CASSIVQNSPLHF; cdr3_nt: TGTGCCAGTAGTATAGTACAGAATTCACCCCTCCACTTT
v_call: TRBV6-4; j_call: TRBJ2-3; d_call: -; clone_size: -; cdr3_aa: CASSEGPFTDTQYF; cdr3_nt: TGTGCCAGCAGTGAGGGGCCCTTCACAGATACGCAGTATTTT
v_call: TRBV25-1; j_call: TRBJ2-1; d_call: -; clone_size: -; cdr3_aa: CASSETTNPSYYNEQFF; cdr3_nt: TGTGCCAGCAGTGAAACGACTAATCCTAGCTACTACAATGAGCAGTTCTTC
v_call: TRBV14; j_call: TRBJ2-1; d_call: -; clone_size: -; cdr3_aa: CASSQDTALAYNEQFF; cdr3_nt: TGTGCCAGCAGCCAAGATACTGCCTTGGCGTATAATGAGCAGTTCTTC
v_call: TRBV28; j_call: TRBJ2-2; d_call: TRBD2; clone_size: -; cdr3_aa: CASSPFVTGGGGELFF; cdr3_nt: TGTGCCAGCAGTCCTTTCGTGACGGGAGGAGGAGGGGAGCTGTTTTTT
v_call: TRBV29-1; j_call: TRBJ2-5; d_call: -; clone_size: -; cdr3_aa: CSVVMQETQYF; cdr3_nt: TGCAGCGTTGTAATGCAGGAGACCCAGTACTTC
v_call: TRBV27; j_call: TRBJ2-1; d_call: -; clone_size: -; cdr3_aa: CASKTAYNEQFF; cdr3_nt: TGTGCCAGCAAGACAGCTTACAATGAGCAGTTCTTC
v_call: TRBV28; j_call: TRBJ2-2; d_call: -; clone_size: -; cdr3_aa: CASSLKAGELFF; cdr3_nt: TGTGCCAGCAGTTTAAAGGCCGGGGAGCTGTTTTTT
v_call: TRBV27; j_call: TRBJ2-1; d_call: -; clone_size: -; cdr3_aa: CASHWGHEQFF; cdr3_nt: TGTGCCAGCCATTGGGGCCATGAGCAGTTCTTC
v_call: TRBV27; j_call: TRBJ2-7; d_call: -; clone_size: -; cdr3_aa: CATFGAGYEQYF; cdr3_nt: TGTGCCACTTTCGGGGCGGGCTACGAGCAGTACTTC
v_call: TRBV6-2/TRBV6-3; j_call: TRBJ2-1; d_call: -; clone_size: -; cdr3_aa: CASSLTGKSYNEQFF; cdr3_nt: TGTGCCAGCAGCTTAACCGGCAAATCCTACAATGAGCAGTTCTTC
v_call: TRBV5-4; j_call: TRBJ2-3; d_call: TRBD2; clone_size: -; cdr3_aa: CASSWAGERPSTDTQYF; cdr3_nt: TGTGCCAGCAGCTGGGCGGGGGAGAGACCTAGCACAGATACGCAGTATTTT
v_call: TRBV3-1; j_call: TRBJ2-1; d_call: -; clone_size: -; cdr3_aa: CASSRSAGGHEQFF; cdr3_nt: TGTGCCAGCAGCCGATCAGCGGGTGGACATGAGCAGTTCTTC
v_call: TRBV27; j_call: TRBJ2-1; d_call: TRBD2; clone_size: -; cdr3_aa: CASSSGTSAANEQFF; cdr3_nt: TGTGCCAGCAGTTCCGGGACTAGCGCCGCCAATGAGCAGTTCTTC
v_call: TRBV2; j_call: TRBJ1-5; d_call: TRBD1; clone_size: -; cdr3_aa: CASSEVGGENQPQHF; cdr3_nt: TGTGCCAGCAGTGAGGTAGGGGGCGAGAATCAGCCCCAGCATTTT
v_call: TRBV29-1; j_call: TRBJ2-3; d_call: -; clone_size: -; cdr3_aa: CSVEGGKGHTDTQYF; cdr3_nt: TGCAGCGTTGAAGGTGGGAAGGGCCACACAGATACGCAGTATTTT
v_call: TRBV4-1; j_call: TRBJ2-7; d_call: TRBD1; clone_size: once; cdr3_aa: CASSRGQGQAYEQYF; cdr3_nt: TGCGCCAGCAGCCGAGGACAGGGTCAAGCCTACGAGCAGTACTTC
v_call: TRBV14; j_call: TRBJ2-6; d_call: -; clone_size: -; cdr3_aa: CASSQDSRYSGANVLTF; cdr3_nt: TGTGCCAGCAGCCAAGATTCCCGTTACTCTGGGGCCAACGTCCTGACTTTC
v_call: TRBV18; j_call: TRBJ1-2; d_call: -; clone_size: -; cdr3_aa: CASSPLRNFGYTF; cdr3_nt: TGTGCCAGCTCACCTCTGAGGAACTTTGGCTACACCTTC
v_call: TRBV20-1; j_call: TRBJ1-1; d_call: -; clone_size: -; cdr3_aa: CSARDLRVNTEAFF; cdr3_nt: TGCAGTGCTAGAGATCTCCGGGTGAACACTGAAGCTTTCTTT
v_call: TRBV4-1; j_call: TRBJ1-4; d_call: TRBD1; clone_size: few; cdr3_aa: CASSQVQGATNEKLFF; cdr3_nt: TGCGCCAGCAGCCAGGTACAGGGGGCCACTAATGAAAAACTGTTTTTT
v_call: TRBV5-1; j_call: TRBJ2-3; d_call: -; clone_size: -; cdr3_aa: CASSLGNPTDTQYF; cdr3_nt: TGCGCCAGCAGCTTGGGTAATCCCACAGATACGCAGTATTTT
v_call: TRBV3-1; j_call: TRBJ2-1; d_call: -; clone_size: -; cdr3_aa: CASSPLLARYNEQFF; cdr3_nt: TGTGCCAGCAGCCCCCTCCTAGCTCGATACAATGAGCAGTTCTTC
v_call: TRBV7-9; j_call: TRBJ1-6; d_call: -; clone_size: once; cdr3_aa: CASSTDLQSSYNSPLHF; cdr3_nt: TGTGCCAGCAGCACGGACCTTCAGTCCTCCTATAATTCACCCCTCCACTTT
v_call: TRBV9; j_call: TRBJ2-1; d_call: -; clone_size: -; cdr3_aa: CASSVVGRTYNEQFF; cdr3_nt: TGTGCCAGCAGCGTAGTTGGCCGGACGTACAATGAGCAGTTCTTC
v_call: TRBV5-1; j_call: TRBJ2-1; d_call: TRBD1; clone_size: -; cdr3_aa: CASSPGTGGFDEQFF; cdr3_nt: TGCGCCAGCAGCCCGGGGACAGGGGGCTTCGATGAGCAGTTCTTC
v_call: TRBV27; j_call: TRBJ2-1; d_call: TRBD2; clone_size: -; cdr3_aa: CASSLAGTSVPNEQFF; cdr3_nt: TGTGCCAGCAGTTTGGCCGGGACTAGCGTCCCCAATGAGCAGTTCTTC
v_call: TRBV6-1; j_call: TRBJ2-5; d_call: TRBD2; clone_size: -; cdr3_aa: CASTQGEGRRETQYF; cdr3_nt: TGTGCCAGCACCCAAGGGGAGGGGCGAAGAGAGACCCAGTACTTC
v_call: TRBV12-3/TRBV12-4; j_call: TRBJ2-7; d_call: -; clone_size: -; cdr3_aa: CASSSGEYEQYF; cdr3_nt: TGTGCCAGCAGCTCGGGGGAGTACGAGCAGTACTTC
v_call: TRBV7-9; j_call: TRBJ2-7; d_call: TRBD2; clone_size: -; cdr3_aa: CASSFRRGSSYEQYF; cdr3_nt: TGTGCCAGCAGCTTTCGGCGGGGGAGCTCCTACGAGCAGTACTTC
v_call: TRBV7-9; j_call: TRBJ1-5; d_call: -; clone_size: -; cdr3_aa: CASSFAGLNQPQHF; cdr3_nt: TGTGCCAGCAGCTTCGCTGGGTTAAATCAGCCCCAGCATTTT
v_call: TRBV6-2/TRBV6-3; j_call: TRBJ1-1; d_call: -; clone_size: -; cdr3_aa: CASSYIGMNTEAFF; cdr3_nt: TGTGCCAGCAGTTATATAGGGATGAACACTGAAGCTTTCTTT
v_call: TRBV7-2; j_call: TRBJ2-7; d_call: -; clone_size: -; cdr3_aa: CASILRGTPPYEQYF; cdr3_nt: TGTGCCAGCATCCTCCGCGGGACTCCCCCCTACGAGCAGTACTTC
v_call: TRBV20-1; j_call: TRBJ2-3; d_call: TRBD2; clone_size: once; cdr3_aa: CSARGLAASTDTQYF; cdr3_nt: TGCAGTGCCCGGGGCCTAGCGGCTAGCACAGATACGCAGTATTTT
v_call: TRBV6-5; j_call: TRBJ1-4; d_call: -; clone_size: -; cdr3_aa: CASSYGLGAGDEKLFF; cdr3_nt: TGTGCCAGCAGTTACGGTTTGGGGGCGGGAGATGAAAAACTGTTTTTT
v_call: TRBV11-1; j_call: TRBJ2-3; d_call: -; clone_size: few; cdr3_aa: CASGPEIDTQYF; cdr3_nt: TGTGCCAGCGGACCAGAGATAGATACGCAGTATTTT
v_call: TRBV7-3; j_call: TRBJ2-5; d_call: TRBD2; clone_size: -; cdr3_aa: CASSPAGGSQETQYF; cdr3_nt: TGTGCCAGCAGCCCTGCGGGGGGTTCCCAAGAGACCCAGTACTTC
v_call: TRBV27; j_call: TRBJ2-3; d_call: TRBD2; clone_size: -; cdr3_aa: CASRPPGRADTQYF; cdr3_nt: TGTGCCAGCAGGCCTCCGGGGAGGGCAGATACGCAGTATTTT
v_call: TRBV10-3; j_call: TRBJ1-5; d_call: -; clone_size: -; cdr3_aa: CAISERDSNQPQHF; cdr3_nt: TGTGCCATCAGTGAACGGGATAGCAATCAGCCCCAGCATTTT
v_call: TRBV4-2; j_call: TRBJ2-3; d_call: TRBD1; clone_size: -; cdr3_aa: CASSQRLGTGSTDTQYF; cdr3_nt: TGTGCCAGCAGCCAACGGTTGGGGACAGGGTCCACAGATACGCAGTATTTT
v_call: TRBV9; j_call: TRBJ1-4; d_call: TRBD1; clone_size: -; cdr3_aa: CASSSGTGANEKLFF; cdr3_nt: TGTGCCAGCAGCTCCGGAACAGGGGCGAATGAAAAACTGTTTTTT
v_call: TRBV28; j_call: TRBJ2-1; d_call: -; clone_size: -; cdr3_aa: CASSFRSNNEQFF; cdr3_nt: TGTGCCAGCAGTTTCAGATCCAACAATGAGCAGTTCTTC
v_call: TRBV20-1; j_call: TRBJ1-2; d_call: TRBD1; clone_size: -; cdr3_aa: CSATDRGQLGYTF; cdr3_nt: TGCAGTGCTACGGACAGGGGGCAACTCGGCTACACCTTC
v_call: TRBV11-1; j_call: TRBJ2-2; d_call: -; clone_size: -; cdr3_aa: CASKLAGELFF; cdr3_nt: TGTGCCAGCAAGTTGGCCGGGGAGCTGTTTTTT
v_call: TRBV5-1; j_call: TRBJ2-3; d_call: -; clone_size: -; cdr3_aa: CASSSTPTDTQYF; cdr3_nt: TGCGCCAGCAGCTCGACACCGACAGATACGCAGTATTTT
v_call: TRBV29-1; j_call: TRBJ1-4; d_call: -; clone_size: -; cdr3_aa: CSVEEYRVGEKLFF; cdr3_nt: TGCAGCGTTGAAGAGTACAGGGTTGGCGAAAAACTGTTTTTT
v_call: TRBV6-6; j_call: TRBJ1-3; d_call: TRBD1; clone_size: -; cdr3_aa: CASSPTGLAGNTIYF; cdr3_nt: TGTGCCAGCAGTCCGACAGGGCTAGCTGGAAACACCATATATTTT
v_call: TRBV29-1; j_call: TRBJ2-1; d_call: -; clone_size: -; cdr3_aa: CSVVPYSSSYNEQFF; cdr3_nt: TGCAGCGTTGTACCTTACAGCAGCTCCTACAATGAGCAGTTCTTC
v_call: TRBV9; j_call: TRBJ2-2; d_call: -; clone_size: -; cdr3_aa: CASSLRAGSNTGELFF; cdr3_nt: TGTGCCAGCAGCTTGCGCGCGGGGTCGAACACCGGGGAGCTGTTTTTT